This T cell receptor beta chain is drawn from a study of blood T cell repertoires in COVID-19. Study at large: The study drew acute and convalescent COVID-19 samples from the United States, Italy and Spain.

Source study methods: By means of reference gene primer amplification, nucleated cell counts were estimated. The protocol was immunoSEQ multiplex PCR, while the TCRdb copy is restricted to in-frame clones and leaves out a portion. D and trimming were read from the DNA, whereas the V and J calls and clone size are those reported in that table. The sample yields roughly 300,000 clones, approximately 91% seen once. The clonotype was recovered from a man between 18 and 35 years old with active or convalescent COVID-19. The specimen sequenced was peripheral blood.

CDR3 sequence reads: CASGFRPPGLAGLPSYEQYF. The CDR3 nucleotides read TGTGCTAGTGGTTTTCGGCCTCCGGGACTAGCGGGTCTCCCCTCCTACGAGCAGTACTTC. V gene TRBV12-5 combines with J gene TRBJ2-7; TRBD2 agrees at 12 bases. CDR3 length: 20 residues. The germline CDR1 and CDR2 sequences are LGHNT and FRNRAP. Trimming removed 3 bases from V and 0 bases from J; junction bases left unmatched: 15.